Listed below are T cell receptor beta chains from one sample, sequenced in a study of radiotherapy plus CTLA-4 blockade in lung cancer. The protocol was immunoSEQ multiplex PCR, while the TCRdb copy is restricted to in-frame clones and leaves out a portion. The table shows over 60,000 clones, with 87% occurring only once. The sequences come from peripheral blood, collected from a patient treated with radiotherapy plus ipilimumab. The source of these receptors is a human donor with non-small cell lung cancer that progressed on radiotherapy plus ipilimumab. CDR3s include the opening cysteine and the closing phenylalanine or tryptophan. A D gene is named only where the DNA matches it firmly. Part of the rows lack a size; the others show once, few, many or a class for expanded clones.

>TRBV20-1|once|TRBD2|TRBJ2-1
CSASREVQFF
TGCAGTGCTAGCCGGGAGGTTCAGTTCTTC
>TRBV20-1|NA|NA|TRBJ2-7
CSVWSSYEQYF
TGCAGTGTTTGGAGCTCCTACGAGCAGTACTTC
>TRBV6-6|NA|NA|TRBJ1-2
CASTPSGGGYTF
TGTGCCAGCACCCCGTCGGGGGGAGGCTACACCTTC
>TRBV4-1|NA|NA|TRBJ2-2
CASSHDGRYTEELFF
TGCGCCAGCAGCCACGACGGGAGATACACCGAGGAGCTGTTTTTT
>TRBV6-5|NA|TRBD2|TRBJ2-1
CASSKTSGPYNEQFF
TGTGCCAGCAGTAAGACTAGCGGTCCCTACAATGAGCAGTTCTTC
>TRBV6-1|NA|TRBD2|TRBJ2-7
CASSETGFGGGEQYF
TGTGCCAGCAGTGAAACGGGGTTTGGCGGGGGTGAGCAGTACTTC
>TRBV2|NA|NA|TRBJ2-1
CAGHRYSYNEQFF
TGTGCCGGACATAGATACTCCTACAATGAGCAGTTCTTC
>TRBV28|NA|NA|TRBJ1-5
CASSLGGLNSNQPQHF
TGTGCCAGCAGTTTGGGGGGACTCAATAGCAATCAGCCCCAGCATTTT
>TRBV7-9|NA|TRBD2|TRBJ2-2
CASNVGGLAGNTGELFF
TGTGCCAGCAATGTGGGAGGTCTAGCGGGGAACACCGGGGAGCTGTTTTTT
>TRBV14|NA|NA|TRBJ1-2
CASSRNTYGYTF
TGTGCCAGCAGCCGGAACACCTATGGCTACACCTTC
>TRBV25-1|NA|TRBD1|TRBJ1-2
CASSEFTGGGYGYTF
TGTGCCAGCAGTGAATTTACAGGGGGCGGCTATGGCTACACCTTC
>TRBV28|few|TRBD2|TRBJ2-1
CASSLGLAVDNEQFF
TGTGCCAGCAGTCTGGGGCTAGCGGTTGACAATGAGCAGTTCTTC
>TRBV30|NA|NA|TRBJ1-1
CAWLTGSAAFF
TGTGCCTGGTTGACAGGCTCAGCAGCTTTCTTT
>TRBV4-1|NA|NA|TRBJ2-3
CASSQVPGPSTDTQYF
TGCGCCAGCAGCCAAGTGCCGGGCCCCTCCACAGATACGCAGTATTTT
>TRBV5-3|NA|NA|TRBJ1-4
CARSPDRSGEKLFF
TGTGCCAGAAGCCCAGACAGGTCAGGGGAAAAACTGTTTTTT
>TRBV7-9|once|NA|TRBJ2-7
CASSFQGSGEQYF
TGTGCCAGCAGCTTCCAGGGTTCTGGGGAGCAGTACTTC